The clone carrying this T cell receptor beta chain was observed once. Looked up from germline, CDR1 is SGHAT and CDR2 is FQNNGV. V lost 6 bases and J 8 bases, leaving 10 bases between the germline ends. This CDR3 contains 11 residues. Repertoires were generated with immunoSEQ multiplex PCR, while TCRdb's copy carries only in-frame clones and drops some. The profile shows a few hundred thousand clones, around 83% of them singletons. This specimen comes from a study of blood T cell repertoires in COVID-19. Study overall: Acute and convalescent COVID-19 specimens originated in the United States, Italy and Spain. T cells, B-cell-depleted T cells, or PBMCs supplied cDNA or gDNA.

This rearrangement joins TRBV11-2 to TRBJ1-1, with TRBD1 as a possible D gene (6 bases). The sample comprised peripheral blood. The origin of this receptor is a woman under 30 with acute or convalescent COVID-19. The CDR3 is CASRKQGEAFF. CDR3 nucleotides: TGTGCCAGCAGGAAACAGGGAGAAGCTTTCTTT.